The source of this T cell receptor (beta chain) is a study of T-cell memory formation after mild COVID-19. Study-level results: The study detected some responding clones in pre-infection memory, suggesting cross-reactive memory joined. Among clones contracting day 15 to 85, CD4/CD8 was balanced, whereas later expanders leaned CD4+. Among CD4+ contracting clones, most were CM and EM, and CD8+ ones EMRA.

Employing constant-segment primers, 5'RACE generated TCR alpha and TCR beta cDNA libraries bearing sample barcodes and UMIs. In TCRdb, the 5' RACE reads were re-called with MiXCR into one record per CDR3 protein. The table shows hundreds of thousands of distinct CDR3 sequences, with around 20% occurring only once. The CDR3 contains 15 residues. The V gene lost 6 bases and the J gene lost 3 bases, with 18 bases spanning the gap. Looked up from germline, CDR1 is MNHEY and CDR2 is SVGAGI. This clonotype appeared a few times. Its target is not known. The TCR sequence derives from an adult woman who had mild COVID-19 (a few samples of this study predate the infection). Cell type and time point are not known. The chain carries TRBV6-5 and TRBJ2-7; D is uncertain. Source material: PBMCs or a T cell subset sorted from them (not recorded which). In nucleotides, the CDR3 is TGTGCCAGCAGCCCGACTTGGGGTCCAATCTACGAGCAGTACTTC. Translation gives CASSPTWGPIYEQYF.